This T cell receptor (beta chain) comes out of a study of blood T cells in healthy people across ages. The use of a sample-barcoded 5' primer and a J-beta primer mix characterized a second PCR of about 7 to 12 cycles. TCRdb re-called the 5' RACE reads with MiXCR, one entry per CDR3 protein. The sample gives about 780,000 distinct CDR3 sequences, 35% to 50% of which show up once; around 18% is in the top ten. The length of the CDR3 is 15 residues. Trimming shortened V by 5 bases and J by 5 bases, and 18 bases separated the two germline ends. Collection of 9.5 to 10 milliliters of peripheral blood was performed for each donor.

The V and J genes are TRBV12-3 or TRBV12-4 and TRBJ1-2, with a tentative D call TRBD1 (6 bases). Source material: blood. The TCR was taken from an elderly man in good health. The CDR3 reads CASSKSGTSWYGYTF. For the CDR3, the DNA is TGTGCCAGCAGTAAAAGCGGGACATCCTGGTATGGCTACACCTTC.